This TCR beta chain stems from a study of cytomegalovirus exposure and HLA in healthy donors. 13 Jbeta primers and 60 Vbeta primers were used for the PCR. The repertoire was sequenced with immunoSEQ multiplex PCR; TCRdb's copy has only in-frame clones and lacks some. The data show 200,000 or so clones, with roughly 80% seen just once and 15% to 17% held by the top ten. The CDR3 contains 15 residues. J gave up 4 bases and V 1 base, and 3 bases lay outside the gene matches. CDR1 is SGHTA, CDR2 FQGNSA, per germline. On this clone: Its target is not known.

Findings and caveats of the study: A later analysis found that most CMV-associated TCR beta chains appeared HLA-restricted.

The source is a man aged 35-49 years in good health and CMV-seronegative. Sequenced input: PBMCs. The chain employs TRBV7-2 and TRBJ2-1, with TRBD2 identical over 8 bases. The CDR3, as DNA: TGTGCCAGCAGCTTAGTTAGCGGGGATTACAATGAGCAGTTCTTC. As protein: CASSLVSGDYNEQFF. The complete variable domain, with remaining parts taken from reference TRBV7-2 and TRBJ2-1, reads GAGVSQSPSNKVTEKGKDVELRCDPISGHTALYWYRQSLGQGLEFLIYFQGNSAPDKSGLPSDRFSAERTGGSVSTLTIQRTQQEDSAVYLCASSLVSGDYNEQFFGPGTRLTVL.